The sequence of this TCR beta chain was determined in a study of shared clonotypes between healthy human individuals. Replicate sorted-subset PCRs were loaded with around 220 ng DNA, about 31,000 T cell genomes. Some clones are missing from TCRdb's copy, which holds only in-frame ones; the method was immunoSEQ multiplex PCR. The sample consists of about 990,000 clones, 70% to 80% of them appearing once. The CDR3 runs 16 residues. V shed 9 bases and J 7 bases; nucleotides not matched to a gene: 12. Per the germline V gene, CDR1 is MGHRA and CDR2 is YSYEKL. The sequence derives from a man younger than 35 in good health. Some clones in this sample may be carry-over from other donors' samples. Specimen: memory CD4+ T cells from PBMCs. As to subset: CD45RA-negative fraction. The chain joins TRBV4-1 to TRBJ2-1; TRBD2 agrees at 13 bases. The CDR3 reads CASTGLAGVSRNEQFF. The DNA of the CDR3 is TGCGCCAGTACCGGACTAGCGGGAGTCTCTCGGAATGAGCAGTTCTTC.